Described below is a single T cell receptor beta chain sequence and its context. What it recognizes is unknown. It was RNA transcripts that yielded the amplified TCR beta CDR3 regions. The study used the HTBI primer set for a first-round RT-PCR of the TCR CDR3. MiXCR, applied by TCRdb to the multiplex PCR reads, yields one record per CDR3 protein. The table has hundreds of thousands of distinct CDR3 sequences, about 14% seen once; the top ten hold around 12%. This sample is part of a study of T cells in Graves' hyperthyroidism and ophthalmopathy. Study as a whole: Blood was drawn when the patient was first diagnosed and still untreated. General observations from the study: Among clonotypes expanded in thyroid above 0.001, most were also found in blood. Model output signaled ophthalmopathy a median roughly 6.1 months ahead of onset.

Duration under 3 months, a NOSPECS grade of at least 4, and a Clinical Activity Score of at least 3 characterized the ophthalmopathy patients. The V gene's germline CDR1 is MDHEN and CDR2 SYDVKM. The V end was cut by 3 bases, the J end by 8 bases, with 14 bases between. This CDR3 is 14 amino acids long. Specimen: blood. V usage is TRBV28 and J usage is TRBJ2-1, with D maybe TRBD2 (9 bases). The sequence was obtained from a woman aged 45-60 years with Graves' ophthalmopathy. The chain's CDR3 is CASSFLAGQDEQFF. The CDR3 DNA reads TGTGCCAGCAGTTTCCTAGCGGGACAGGATGAGCAGTTCTTC.